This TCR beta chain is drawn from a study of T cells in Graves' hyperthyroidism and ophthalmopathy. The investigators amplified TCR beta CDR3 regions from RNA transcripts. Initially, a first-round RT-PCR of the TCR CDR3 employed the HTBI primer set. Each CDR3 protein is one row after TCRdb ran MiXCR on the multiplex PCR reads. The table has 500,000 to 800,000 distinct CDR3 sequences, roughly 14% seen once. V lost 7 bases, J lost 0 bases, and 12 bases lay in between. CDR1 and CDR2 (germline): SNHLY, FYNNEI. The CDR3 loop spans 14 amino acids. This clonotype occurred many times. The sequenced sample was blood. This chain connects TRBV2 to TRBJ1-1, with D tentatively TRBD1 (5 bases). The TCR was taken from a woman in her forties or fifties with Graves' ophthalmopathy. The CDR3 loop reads CASTDGAMNTEAFF. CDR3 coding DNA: TGTGCCAGCACCGACGGGGCTATGAACACTGAAGCTTTCTTT.